Listed below are T cell receptor beta chains from one sample, sequenced in a study of T cell responses to AZD1222 COVID-19 vaccine. Profiling relied on immunoSEQ multiplex PCR, and the TCRdb table lists in-frame clones only, not all of them. The sample consists of around 140,000 clones, 93% of them appearing once. The sequencing here drew on peripheral blood, taken on day 0 of AZD1222 vaccination. Every receptor here comes from an adult in good health. CDR3s include the opening cysteine and the closing phenylalanine or tryptophan. The D gene is left open where the match is weak. A row's size may be missing; if present it is once, few, many or a size class.

TRBJ2-3	NA	NA	TRBV3-1/TRBV3-2	CASSQDRGTRRTDTQYF	TGTGCCAGCAGCCAAGATCGGGGGACAAGGCGAACAGATACGCAGTATTTT
TRBJ2-7	TRBD1	NA	TRBV18	CASSPPNRGPEQYF	TGTGCCAGCTCACCACCGAACAGGGGGCCCGAGCAGTACTTC
TRBJ1-1	NA	NA	TRBV2	CASSEVQGGENTEAFF	TGTGCCAGCAGTGAAGTGCAAGGGGGGGAGAACACTGAAGCTTTCTTT
TRBJ2-7	TRBD2	NA	TRBV4-1	CASSHSRTSGSNEQYF	TGCGCCAGCAGCCATTCAAGGACTAGCGGGTCTAACGAGCAGTACTTC
TRBJ2-3	NA	NA	TRBV7-9	CASSFGGGTDTQYF	TGTGCCAGCAGCTTTGGGGGCGGCACAGATACGCAGTATTTT
TRBJ2-7	TRBD1	NA	TRBV5-1	CASRLTGSNEQYF	TGCGCCAGCAGGTTGACAGGGTCCAACGAGCAGTACTTC
TRBJ1-5	TRBD1	NA	TRBV6-5	CASSLGQGNQPQHF	TGTGCCAGCAGCCTTGGACAGGGGAATCAGCCCCAGCATTTT
TRBJ2-1	TRBD2	NA	TRBV4-1	CASSRTSRGDEQFF	TGCGCCAGCAGCAGGACTAGTCGGGGGGATGAGCAGTTCTTC
TRBJ2-7	TRBD2	NA	TRBV3-1/TRBV3-2	CASSQGSGSAGDNSYEQYF	TGTGCCAGCAGCCAAGGATCAGGGTCAGCGGGGGATAACTCCTACGAGCAGTACTTC
TRBJ1-4	NA	NA	TRBV3-1/TRBV3-2	CASSQRGGATNEKLFF	TGTGCCAGCAGCCAACGTGGGGGGGCAACTAATGAAAAACTGTTTTTT
TRBJ2-1	NA	NA	TRBV5-4	CASSLSSGYEQFF	TGTGCCAGCAGCTTATCTTCCGGGTATGAGCAGTTCTTC
TRBJ1-4	NA	NA	TRBV11-3	CASSPNRTTYLEKLFF	TGTGCCAGCAGCCCTAACAGGACCACTTACCTCGAAAAACTGTTTTTT
TRBJ2-7	TRBD1	NA	TRBV27	CASSSIQGAYEQYF	TGTGCCAGCAGTTCGATCCAGGGGGCCTACGAGCAGTACTTC
TRBJ2-1	NA	NA	TRBV9	CASSVAGATNYNEQFF	TGTGCCAGCAGCGTAGCTGGGGCTACAAATTACAATGAGCAGTTCTTC
TRBJ2-7	NA	NA	TRBV13	CASSLHPEPEQYF	TGTGCCAGCAGCTTACATCCAGAGCCCGAGCAGTACTTC
TRBJ2-3	NA	many	TRBV18	CASSPYLRSGETTPWDTQYF	TGTGCCAGCTCACCCTATCTTAGATCTGGGGAGACAACGCCATGGGATACGCAGTATTTT
TRBJ2-7	TRBD2	NA	TRBV4-1	CASSQGLGGTSYYEQYF	TGCGCCAGCAGCCAAGGTCTAGGCGGGACTAGCTACTACGAGCAGTACTTC
TRBJ1-2	NA	NA	TRBV7-9	CASSVGERVEGYTF	TGTGCCAGCAGCGTTGGTGAGCGGGTTGAGGGCTACACCTTC
TRBJ1-1	NA	NA	TRBV9	CASSPTGHLNTEAFF	TGTGCCAGCAGCCCAACGGGACACCTGAACACTGAAGCTTTCTTT
TRBJ1-1	TRBD1	NA	TRBV5-1	CASSLETGGYTEAFF	TGCGCCAGCAGCTTGGAGACAGGGGGGTACACTGAAGCTTTCTTT
TRBJ2-7	NA	NA	TRBV5-1	CASKLGPASEQYF	TGCGCCAGCAAGCTGGGTCCCGCCAGCGAGCAGTACTTC
TRBJ1-4	NA	NA	TRBV25-1	CASSFGSGVTNEKLFF	TGTGCCAGCAGCTTTGGATCAGGGGTGACTAATGAAAAACTGTTTTTT
TRBJ1-1	NA	once	TRBV5-4	CASSLGGPRGPEAFF	TGTGCCAGCAGCTTGGGAGGACCTCGGGGTCCTGAAGCTTTCTTT
TRBJ2-6	TRBD1	NA	TRBV5-6	CASSSRDRGSGANVLTF	TGTGCCAGCAGCTCCCGGGACAGGGGATCTGGGGCCAACGTCCTGACTTTC
TRBJ1-2	NA	NA	TRBV19	CASSTLFPGAIYGYTF	TGTGCCAGTAGTACCCTCTTCCCCGGAGCCATCTATGGCTACACCTTC
TRBJ1-4	NA	once	TRBV7-9	CASSSSRAPKEKLFF	TGTGCCAGCAGCTCCTCCCGGGCCCCCAAAGAAAAACTGTTTTTT
TRBJ2-1	TRBD1	few	TRBV7-9	CASSSTGQGANEQFF	TGTGCCAGCAGCTCGACGGGACAGGGAGCGAATGAGCAGTTCTTC